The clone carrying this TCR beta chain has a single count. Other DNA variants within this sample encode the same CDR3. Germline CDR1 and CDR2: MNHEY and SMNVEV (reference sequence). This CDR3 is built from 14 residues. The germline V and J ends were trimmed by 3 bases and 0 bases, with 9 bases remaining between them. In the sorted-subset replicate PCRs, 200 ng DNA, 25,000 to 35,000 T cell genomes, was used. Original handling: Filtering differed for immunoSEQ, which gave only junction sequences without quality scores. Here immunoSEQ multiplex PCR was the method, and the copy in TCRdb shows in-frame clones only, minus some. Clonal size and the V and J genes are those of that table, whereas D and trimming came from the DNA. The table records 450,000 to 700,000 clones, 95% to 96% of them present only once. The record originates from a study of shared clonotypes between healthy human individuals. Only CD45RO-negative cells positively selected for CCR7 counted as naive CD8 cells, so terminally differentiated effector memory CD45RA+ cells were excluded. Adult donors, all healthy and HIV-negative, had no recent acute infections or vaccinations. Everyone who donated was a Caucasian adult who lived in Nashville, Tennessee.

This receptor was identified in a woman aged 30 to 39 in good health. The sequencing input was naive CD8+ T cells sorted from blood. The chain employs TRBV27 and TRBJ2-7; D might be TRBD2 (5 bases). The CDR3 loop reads CASSLVGSSYEQYF. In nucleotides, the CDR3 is TGTGCCAGCAGTTTGGTAGGGAGCTCCTACGAGCAGTACTTC.